This T cell receptor beta chain was captured by sequencing in a study of regulatory T cells in long-lasting Graves disease. In its sample, this clonotype was seen many times. The time point is: newly diagnosed GD, antithyroid drugs for less than 3 months. From RNA extracted from PBMCs, the TCR library was made. CDR3-region Arm-PCR and iRepertoire HTBI primers produced the TCR beta libraries. TCRdb re-derived calls from the multiplex PCR reads in MiXCR, one entry per CDR3 protein. This sample yields fewer than 650,000 distinct CDR3 sequences, of which 15% to 20% are seen a single time; roughly 18% belongs to the top ten. The CDR3 sequence is 14 residues long. Trimming cost V 7 bases and J 3 bases; bases outside gene matches: 6. The germline CDR1 and CDR2 sequences are SNHLY and FYNNEI. The same sample was also used in a study of T cells in Graves' hyperthyroidism and ophthalmopathy.

The chain recombines TRBV2 with TRBJ2-3; 8 bases are shared with TRBD1. The source material was peripheral blood mononuclear cells (PBMCs), sampled at new diagnosis, from a patient treated with antithyroid drugs. The TCR comes from a young woman with Graves disease. The CDR3 DNA follows: TGTGCCAGCAACTCTGGACAGGGAACAGATACGCAGTATTTT. Amino acids: CASNSGQGTDTQYF.